One and the same sample provided the 23 T cell receptor beta chains below, sequenced in a study of T cell responses to AZD1222 COVID-19 vaccine. The repertoire was sequenced with immunoSEQ multiplex PCR; TCRdb's copy has only in-frame clones and lacks some. The data contain roughly 65,000 clones, approximately 91% of them singletons. Sequenced here: peripheral blood, sampled on day 0 of AZD1222 vaccination. All receptors come from an adult in good health.

V is TRBV5-8 and J is TRBJ1-2, with a tentative D call TRBD1 (6 bases). Trimming left V 0 bases short and J 2 bases short, with 8 bases between. The CDR3 has 14 residues. CDR1 SGHTS and CDR2 YDEGEE come from the germline V gene. The CDR3 sequence: CASSLDRANYGYTF. In DNA, the CDR3 is TGTGCCAGCAGCTTGGACAGGGCCAACTATGGCTACACCTTC.

Concerning this clone: Mismatch with germline at one junction end may stem from a read error. This chain links TRBV5-1 with TRBJ2-5, with D tentatively TRBD1 or TRBD2 (6 bases each). This CDR3 is built from 14 residues. Germline assignment: CDR1 SGHRS and CDR2 YFSETQ. The CDR3 coding sequence is TGCGCCCGCAGCTTGACGGGGGCGGGGGAGACCCAGTACTTC. It translates to CARSLTGAGETQYF.

V usage is TRBV14 and J usage is TRBJ2-1, with a tentative D call TRBD2 (7 bases). V was clipped by 1 base and J by 7 bases, with 14 bases between them. This CDR3 is 15 amino acids long. Germline assignment: CDR1 SGHDN and CDR2 FVKESK. The CDR3 DNA sequence: TGTGCCAGCAGCCAAGCCATGAGGGGGGGGAATGAGCAGTTCTTC. Residues: CASSQAMRGGNEQFF.

The chain uses TRBV18 and TRBJ1-1; D possibly corresponds to TRBD1 (6 bases). Per germline, CDR1 KGHSH and CDR2 LQKENI. The CDR3 covers 14 residues. Trimming stripped 5 bases from V and 1 base from J, with 11 bases between. The CDR3 protein is CASSLQGSNTEAFF. The CDR3 nucleotides read TGTGCCAGCTCATTACAGGGTTCGAACACTGAAGCTTTCTTT.

This clone was detected once. This sequence joins TRBV6-2 or TRBV6-3 and TRBJ1-2; 8 bases agree with TRBD1. Germline V gives CDR1 MNHEY, CDR2 SVGEGT. Trimming removed 2 bases from V and 6 bases from J; junction bases left unmatched: 5. The CDR3 has 14 residues. Written as DNA, the CDR3 is TGTGCCAGCAGTTACCTCCAGGGGGCAAATGGCTACACCTTC. It is translated as CASSYLQGANGYTF.

The rearrangement links TRBV24-1 to TRBJ2-2, with 10 bases identical to TRBD1. With V trimmed by 1 base and J by 5 bases, 6 bases remained unmatched. This CDR3 has 17 residues. The germline CDR1 and CDR2 sequences are KGHDR and SFDVKD. CDR3 in DNA: TGTGCCACCAGTGATTTACGGGACAGGGGAGGGACCGGGGAGCTGTTTTTT. It encodes CATSDLRDRGGTGELFF.

The chain is built from TRBV7-6 and TRBJ1-1; a weak D match, TRBD1 (6 bases). The CDR3 consists of 18 residues. Per the germline V gene, CDR1 is SGHVS and CDR2 is FNYEAQ. The V gene lost 2 bases and the J gene lost 5 bases, with 24 bases spanning the gap. CDR3: CASSLRSQGTWRGTEAFF. In DNA form, the CDR3 reads TGTGCCAGCAGCTTAAGGTCACAGGGAACTTGGCGAGGGACTGAAGCTTTCTTT.

The chain combines TRBV25-1 with TRBJ2-3, with 8 nucleotides matching TRBD1. The germline V gene has CDR1 MGHDK and CDR2 SYGVNS. V was pared by 3 bases and J by 1 base, with 6 bases of the junction left unmatched. The CDR3 runs to 16 residues. The CDR3 DNA is TGTGCCAGCAGTGATCAAGGACAGGGAGGCACAGATACGCAGTATTTT. Its protein product is CASSDQGQGGTDTQYF.

The gene calls are TRBV19 and TRBJ2-3, with a weak D call TRBD2 (5 bases). The CDR3 covers 13 residues. Germline V gene lookup returns CDR1 LNHDA and CDR2 SQIVND (reference sequence). V lost 10 bases and J lost 2, with 13 bases in between. CDR3 sequence reads: CATNPGSTDTQYF. The CDR3 bases are TGTGCCACAAATCCGGGATCCACAGATACGCAGTATTTT.

The chain combines TRBV12-3 or TRBV12-4 with TRBJ1-2; perhaps TRBD1 as D (5 bases). The CDR3 extends over 13 amino acids. V gave up 6 bases and J gave up 5 bases, with 13 bases separating them. CDR3 sequence (DNA): TGTGCCAGCAGCCAGGGACTGGGATATGGCTACACCTTC. Protein: CASSQGLGYGYTF.

The J gene is TRBJ2-2, the V gene TRBV18; D is undetermined. The germline V gene encodes CDR1 KGHSH and CDR2 LQKENI. The V end lost 5 bases, the J end lost 0 bases, and 16 bases lay between the germline ends. There are 17 residues in the CDR3. This CDR3 is CASSTFRGPSNTGELFF. The DNA of the CDR3 is TGTGCCAGCTCAACCTTTCGCGGTCCATCGAACACCGGGGAGCTGTTTTTT.

This chain connects TRBV5-6 to TRBJ1-2; 8 positions match TRBD1. J was trimmed by 8 bases and V by 4 bases; bases with no gene match: 13. CDR3 length equals 15 residues. Germline V lookup: CDR1 SGHDT, CDR2 YYEEEE. CDR3 region: CASSLTPGGTAGYTF. CDR3 coding DNA: TGTGCCAGCAGCCTTACCCCAGGGGGCACAGCAGGCTACACCTTC.

The V call is TRBV7-6, the J call TRBJ2-3, with TRBD2 identical over 9 bases. J lost 1 base, V lost 2 bases, and 7 bases had no gene match. The length of the CDR3 is 17 residues. Germline CDR1 reads SGHVS; CDR2 reads FNYEAQ. The CDR3 sequence is CASSLSWREGGTDTQYF. CDR3 in DNA: TGTGCCAGCAGCTTATCCTGGCGGGAGGGAGGCACAGATACGCAGTATTTT.

V gene TRBV14 combines with J gene TRBJ2-5, with TRBD2 identical over 13 bases. V shed 4 bases, J shed 5 bases, and the junction held 4 bases outside the gene matches. The CDR3 covers 15 residues. From germline, CDR1 is SGHDN and CDR2 FVKESK. In DNA, the CDR3 is TGTGCCAGCAGCCCACTAGCGGGAGGGCCGGAGACCCAGTACTTC. Encoded protein: CASSPLAGGPETQYF. The complete variable domain, with remaining parts taken from reference TRBV14 and TRBJ2-5, reads EAGVTQFPSHSVIEKGQTVTLRCDPISGHDNLYWYRRVMGKEIKFLLHFVKESKQDESGMPNNRFLAERTGGTYSTLKVQPAELEDSGVYFCASSPLAGGPETQYFGPGTRLLVL.

The genes are TRBV6-1 and TRBJ1-5, with D unclear. This CDR3 is 17 amino acids long. Between the trimmed V and J ends, which lost 3 bases and 6 bases, there was a span of 21 bases. Germline CDR1 is MNHNS and CDR2 is SASEGT. CDR3 coding DNA: TGTGCCAGCAGTGAGGCGACTGCCCTTGACTGGGGTCAGCCCCAGCATTTT. Protein sequence: CASSEATALDWGQPQHF.

The V gene is TRBV30, the J gene TRBJ1-5; 7 bases line up with TRBD1. The V segment lost 0 bases and the J segment 4 bases; nucleotides outside the gene matches: 0. This CDR3 has 13 residues. Looked up from germline, CDR1 is GTSNPN and CDR2 is SVGIG (reference sequence). In nucleotides, the CDR3 is TGTGCCTGGAGTGTACAGGGGAATCAGCCCCAGCATTTT. This translates into CAWSVQGNQPQHF.

The gene calls are TRBV5-6 and TRBJ2-5; tentative D call: TRBD1 (5 bases). From germline, CDR1 is SGHDT and CDR2 YYEEEE. V was cut by 4 bases and J by 2 bases, with 15 bases left in between. This CDR3 has 15 amino acids. CDR3 protein: CASSRGQGSQETQYF. Written as DNA, the CDR3 is TGTGCCAGCAGCCGAGGACAAGGATCTCAAGAGACCCAGTACTTC.

V and J are TRBV10-1 and TRBJ2-1; a weak D match, TRBD2 (5 bases). The V and J ends lost 7 bases and 9 bases respectively, with 16 bases between them. The CDR3 is made up of 13 amino acids. From germline, CDR1 is WNHNN and CDR2 SYGVQD (reference sequence). The CDR3 sequence: CASKVRIEGEQFF. The CDR3 DNA reads as TGCGCCAGCAAGGTTCGGATTGAGGGTGAGCAGTTCTTC.

This clone was recorded a few times. The V call is TRBV29-1, the J call TRBJ1-1; no definite D call. Germline V gene lookup returns CDR1 SQVTM and CDR2 ANQGSEA. Trimming removed 2 bases at V and 4 bases at J, with 8 bases between. The CDR3 loop spans 12 amino acids. CDR3 loop: CSVEKQSTEAFF. CDR3 bases: TGCAGCGTTGAAAAGCAGAGCACTGAAGCTTTCTTT.

This clone occurred once. This rearrangement joins TRBV29-1 to TRBJ1-4, with 9 bases matching TRBD1. V was pared by 7 bases and J by 3 bases, with 15 bases of the junction left unmatched. The CDR3 length is 17 residues. Germline V gene data show CDR1 as SQVTM and CDR2 as ANQGSEA. The CDR3 is CSAHPGTGSRSNEKLFF. The CDR3 DNA reads TGCAGCGCCCACCCCGGGACAGGGTCAAGATCTAATGAAAAACTGTTTTTT.

Concerning this clone itself: Other DNA sequences in this specimen translate into the identical CDR3. The chain joins TRBV5-1 to TRBJ2-7, with a possible D match to TRBD2 (6 bases). Between the trimmed V and J ends, which lost 0 bases and 3 bases, there was a span of 10 bases. CDR1 and CDR2 (germline): SGHRS, YFSETQ. This CDR3 contains 14 residues. The CDR3 DNA reads TGCGCCAGCAGCTTGGGCGCGGGAATCTACGAGCAGTACTTC. Protein sequence: CASSLGAGIYEQYF.

V gene TRBV6-2 or TRBV6-3 combines with J gene TRBJ1-5; D is possibly TRBD1 (5 bases). This CDR3 has 20 residues. Germline V CDR1 and CDR2: MNHEY, SVGEGT. V was trimmed by 0 bases and J by 2 bases, leaving 23 bases between them. CDR3 nucleotide sequence: TGTGCCAGCAGTTACTCGTATTGGGGGATGGTGGAGGTTGGCAATCAGCCCCAGCATTTT. Residues: CASSYSYWGMVEVGNQPQHF.

The CDR3 sequence: CASSLLAADTQYF. The CDR3, as DNA: TGTGCCAGCAGTTTACTCGCGGCAGATACGCAGTATTTT. The rearrangement uses TRBV12-3 or TRBV12-4 and TRBJ2-3; D unclear. The CDR3 is 13 residues long. V dropped 2 bases and J dropped 4 bases, with 7 bases sitting between them.